The subject of this entry is one T cell receptor beta chain. Antigen: not known. The sample is drawn from a study of shared clonotypes between healthy human individuals. The wider study: Donor composition was a couple of women and a few men, aged 18 to 49.

The CDR3 consists of 15 residues. The germline V gene has CDR1 MNHNY and CDR2 SVGAGI (reference sequence). Deletions cut 0 bases from V and 6 bases from J, with 14 bases between. The assay was immunoSEQ multiplex PCR, and TCRdb's table has in-frame clones only and misses some. The sample yields about 1 million clones, about 70% seen once. Overall study results and limits: The study generally estimated greater richness for naive than memory subsets.

The specimen sequenced was memory CD4+ T cells sorted from blood. Subset given: CD45RA-negative fraction. The V call is TRBV6-6, the J call TRBJ1-2, with a possible D match to TRBD1 (5 bases). The receptor comes from a young man in good health. DNA of the CDR3: TGTGCCAGCAGTTACTCGCCGCAGGGTAAGGATGGCTACACCTTC. Translation: CASSYSPQGKDGYTF.